What follows are 9 T cell receptor beta chains derived from one specimen sequenced in a study of CD8 T cells in ankylosing spondylitis. Each CDR3 protein is one row after TCRdb ran MiXCR on the 5' RACE reads. The sample has about 390,000 distinct CDR3 sequences, approximately 20% seen once; the top ten hold about 16%. Overall study findings and caveats: A TCR beta motif of eight highly homologous variants appeared characteristic of ankylosing spondylitis blood.

The antigens of these receptors remain unknown. The material sequenced was blood, either unsorted or a sorted T cell fraction (not recorded which). The receptors stem from a male donor with ankylosing spondylitis.

The chain links TRBV3-1 to TRBJ2-5, with D hard to call. There are 12 residues in the CDR3. Trimming removed 1 base from V and 10 bases from J, with 10 bases in between. From germline, CDR1 is LGHDT and CDR2 YNNKEL (reference sequence). CDR3 residues: CASSQVGLVQYF. The DNA of the CDR3 is TGTGCCAGCAGCCAAGTTGGCCTTGTCCAGTACTTC.

V and J are TRBV5-6 and TRBJ2-3; no clear D gene. Trimming pared 0 bases from V and 6 bases from J, leaving 14 bases between. The CDR3 sequence is 15 residues long. Germline V gene data show CDR1 as SGHDT and CDR2 as YYEEEE. CDR3 DNA sequence: TGTGCCAGCAGCTTGGGACCCACGGTGGCGGATACGCAGTATTTT. Translated, it gives CASSLGPTVADTQYF.

The chain uses TRBV6-5 and TRBJ2-3, with TRBD1 matching over 8 bases. This CDR3 is 18 amino acids long. Germline loops: CDR1 MNHEY, CDR2 SVGAGI. V was pared by 0 bases and J by 3 bases, with 11 bases of the junction left unmatched. This CDR3 reads CASSYSGQGAVGTDTQYF. The CDR3 bases are TGTGCCAGCAGTTACTCTGGACAGGGAGCGGTCGGAACAGATACGCAGTATTTT.

In its sample, this clonotype was seen a few times. The genes are TRBV7-2 and TRBJ2-7; 11 nucleotides agree with TRBD2. The CDR3 is 16 amino acids. CDR1 is SGHTA and CDR2 is FQGNSA in the germline V gene. The ends lost 3 bases at V and 2 bases at J; junction bases unmatched: 6. The CDR3 sequence is CASSFGLAGQTYEQYF. CDR3 nucleotide sequence: TGTGCCAGCAGCTTTGGACTAGCGGGCCAAACCTACGAGCAGTACTTC. The full variable domain, in which reference TRBV7-2 and TRBJ2-7 provide the parts outside the CDR3, is GAGVSQSPSNKVTEKGKDVELRCDPISGHTALYWYRQSLGQGLEFLIYFQGNSAPDKSGLPSDRFSAERTGGSVSTLTIQRTQQEDSAVYLCASSFGLAGQTYEQYFGPGTRLTVT.

This chain connects TRBV6-5 to TRBJ1-5, with 8 bases aligning to TRBD1. The V segment lost 0 bases and the J segment 0 bases; nucleotides outside the gene matches: 7. Per the germline V gene, CDR1 is MNHEY and CDR2 is SVGAGI. There are 18 residues in the CDR3. The CDR3 region is CASSYSFTGGLSNQPQHF. In nucleotides, the CDR3 is TGTGCCAGCAGTTACTCGTTTACAGGGGGTCTTAGCAATCAGCCCCAGCATTTT.

The V call is TRBV18, the J call TRBJ1-4, with D unresolved. The CDR3 loop spans 16 amino acids. Trimming took off 4 bases at V and 3 bases at J, with 15 bases between the two ends. Germline values: CDR1 KGHSH, CDR2 LQKENI. The CDR3 nucleotides are TGTGCCAGCTCACTGGATAGGCAGGCCGCTAATGAAAAACTGTTTTTT. Its protein product is CASSLDRQAANEKLFF.

This clonotype was seen a few times. The chain has TRBV5-6 and TRBJ2-5; D uncertain. Germline assignment: CDR1 SGHDT and CDR2 YYEEEE. CDR3 size: 13 residues. V was cut by 1 base and J by 2 bases, with 6 bases left in between. The CDR3 DNA is TGTGCCAGCAGCTTGCCCGGGCAAGAGACCCAGTACTTC. This encodes CASSLPGQETQYF.

This clonotype was detected only a few times. V gene TRBV29-1 combines with J gene TRBJ1-3, with D unresolved. V was clipped by 0 bases and J by 4 bases, with 4 bases between them. CDR3 size: 12 residues. Germline CDR1 SQVTM, CDR2 ANQGSEA. CDR3 amino acids: CSVEEVGNTIYF. CDR3 sequence (DNA): TGCAGCGTTGAAGAAGTAGGAAACACCATATATTTT.

The CDR3 sequence: CSVSTSGRASEQFF. CDR3 nucleotides: TGCAGCGTTTCAACTAGCGGGAGGGCTTCTGAGCAGTTCTTC. The rearrangement joins TRBV29-1 to TRBJ2-1, with 13 bases identical to TRBD2. The J segment lost 9 bases and the V segment lost 5 bases, leaving 7 bases of the junction unmatched. The CDR3 is 14 amino acids. The germline V gene encodes CDR1 SQVTM and CDR2 ANQGSEA.